A single T cell receptor (beta chain) is shown here with its context. This sample stems from a study of blood T cell repertoires in COVID-19. For the study at large: The United States, Italy and Spain were the sources of the acute and convalescent COVID-19 samples. Sources were T cells, B-cell-depleted T cells, or PBMCs; the material itself was cDNA or gDNA.

This CDR3 spans 16 amino acids. The authors' processing: The authors estimated nucleated cell counts from reference gene primer amplification. Libraries were prepared by immunoSEQ multiplex PCR; TCRdb keeps only in-frame clonotypes and omits some of them. From that table come the V and J calls and clone size; the DNA was used to work out D and trimming. This sample has 260,000 or so clones, with about four fifths found just once. Sequenced sample: peripheral blood. V is TRBV21-1 and J is TRBJ2-7; TRBD1 is the table's D call, not checked against the DNA. TRBV21-1 is a listed pseudogene. The receptor comes from an elderly man with acute or convalescent COVID-19. The CDR3 is CASSPPSGNRSYEQYF. The CDR3 region has the DNA TGTGCCAGCAGCCCCCCCTCGGGCAACAGGTCCTACGAGCAGTACTTC.